These T cell receptor beta chains were read from a single sample in a study of OX40 agonist ivuxolimab in advanced cancers. This table comes from immunoSEQ multiplex PCR, and its TCRdb copy is limited to in-frame clones, with some not included. Seen here are 80,000 to 100,000 clones, about 90% observed once, and the top ten hold around 1.6%. This material consisted of CD4+ or CD8+ T cells sorted from blood, taken in a trial of the OX40 agonist ivuxolimab. The origin of the receptors is an adult with an advanced solid tumor such as melanoma, head and neck, liver or kidney cancer. Both conserved end residues are part of each CDR3. Each record gives: clone size, J gene, V gene, D gene, CDR3 DNA, CDR3 protein. D genes are given only for firm matches. Part of the rows lack a size; the others show once, few, many or a class for expanded clones.

abundance: .; j_gene: TRBJ2-7; v_gene: TRBV19; d_gene: TRBD1; CDR3nt: TGTGCCAGTAGCCCCGACAGGGAACTGGGCGAGCAGTACTTC; CDR3aa: CASSPDRELGEQYF
abundance: .; j_gene: TRBJ1-1; v_gene: TRBV5-1; d_gene: .; CDR3nt: TGCGCCAGCAGTCCGGACACCTTGAACACTGAAGCTTTCTTT; CDR3aa: CASSPDTLNTEAFF
abundance: .; j_gene: TRBJ2-1; v_gene: TRBV30; d_gene: .; CDR3nt: TGTGCCTGGAGGGACTACAATGAGCAGTTCTTC; CDR3aa: CAWRDYNEQFF
abundance: .; j_gene: TRBJ1-5; v_gene: TRBV7-2; d_gene: TRBD1; CDR3nt: TGTGCCAGCAGCTTCGACAGGGGTAGGCCCCAGCATTTT; CDR3aa: CASSFDRGRPQHF
abundance: .; j_gene: TRBJ2-5; v_gene: TRBV4-1; d_gene: TRBD1; CDR3nt: TGCGCCAGCAGCCGTTACGGGACAGGGAATAAAGAGACCCAGTACTTC; CDR3aa: CASSRYGTGNKETQYF
abundance: once; j_gene: TRBJ1-1; v_gene: TRBV9; d_gene: .; CDR3nt: TGTGCCAGCAGCCCCCACCGACAGGACACTGAAGCTTTCTTT; CDR3aa: CASSPHRQDTEAFF
abundance: .; j_gene: TRBJ2-3; v_gene: TRBV19; d_gene: .; CDR3nt: TGTGCCAGTAGTATAGGCGCTAACCCTAGCACAGATACGCAGTATTTT; CDR3aa: CASSIGANPSTDTQYF
abundance: few; j_gene: TRBJ1-2; v_gene: TRBV10-3; d_gene: .; CDR3nt: TGTGCCATCAGTGAGGTGGACTATGGCTACACCTTC; CDR3aa: CAISEVDYGYTF
abundance: .; j_gene: TRBJ2-1; v_gene: TRBV2; d_gene: .; CDR3nt: TGTGCCAGCGAATTCTACAATGAGCAGTTCTTC; CDR3aa: CASEFYNEQFF
abundance: .; j_gene: TRBJ1-1; v_gene: TRBV12-5; d_gene: TRBD1; CDR3nt: TGTGCTAGTGGTTTGGGGACAGGGCCGAAGGGGACTGAAGCTTTCTTT; CDR3aa: CASGLGTGPKGTEAFF
abundance: once; j_gene: TRBJ2-3; v_gene: TRBV5-1; d_gene: .; CDR3nt: TGCGCCAGCAGCTTGCTAATATCAGATACGCAGTATTTT; CDR3aa: CASSLLISDTQYF
abundance: once; j_gene: TRBJ1-3; v_gene: TRBV7-8; d_gene: .; CDR3nt: TGTGCCAGCAGCTTAGGTAGCTCTGGAAACACCATATATTTT; CDR3aa: CASSLGSSGNTIYF
abundance: .; j_gene: TRBJ1-2; v_gene: TRBV7-9; d_gene: .; CDR3nt: TGTGCCAGCAGCTTAGACAGCCTCTATGGCTACACCTTC; CDR3aa: CASSLDSLYGYTF
abundance: .; j_gene: TRBJ2-2; v_gene: TRBV5-1; d_gene: .; CDR3nt: TGCGCCAGCAGCTTGATTCACCGAAACACCGGGGAGCTGTTTTTT; CDR3aa: CASSLIHRNTGELFF
abundance: .; j_gene: TRBJ2-7; v_gene: TRBV18; d_gene: TRBD1; CDR3nt: TGTGCCAGCTCGGACAGGGGCGTCCCCTCCTACGAGCAGTACTTC; CDR3aa: CASSDRGVPSYEQYF
abundance: .; j_gene: TRBJ2-5; v_gene: TRBV5-1; d_gene: TRBD1; CDR3nt: TGCGCCAGCAGCTTGGCGGGACAGGGCCACCAAGAGACCCAGTACTTC; CDR3aa: CASSLAGQGHQETQYF
abundance: .; j_gene: TRBJ1-1; v_gene: TRBV9; d_gene: TRBD1; CDR3nt: TGTGCCAGCAGCAAGCAGACAGGGATGAACACTGAAGCTTTCTTT; CDR3aa: CASSKQTGMNTEAFF
abundance: .; j_gene: TRBJ2-5; v_gene: TRBV29-1; d_gene: TRBD1; CDR3nt: TGCAGCGCAGTTGAGGGGGCTCAAGAGACCCAGTACTTC; CDR3aa: CSAVEGAQETQYF
abundance: .; j_gene: TRBJ1-1; v_gene: TRBV7-9; d_gene: TRBD1; CDR3nt: TGTGCCAGCAGGGCGCCAGACAGGGGGCGGGCTTTCTTT; CDR3aa: CASRAPDRGRAFF
abundance: .; j_gene: TRBJ1-2; v_gene: TRBV6-5; d_gene: .; CDR3nt: TGTGCCAGCAGTCTAATCGGGGGGCAGGACTATGGCTACACCTTC; CDR3aa: CASSLIGGQDYGYTF
abundance: .; j_gene: TRBJ1-1; v_gene: TRBV4-2; d_gene: .; CDR3nt: TGTGCCAGCAGCGGCGGAAGGGGTGGGACTGAAGCTTTCTTT; CDR3aa: CASSGGRGGTEAFF
abundance: few; j_gene: TRBJ2-5; v_gene: TRBV11-2; d_gene: .; CDR3nt: TGTGCCAGCAGCTCCCAAGAGACCCAGTACTTC; CDR3aa: CASSSQETQYF
abundance: .; j_gene: TRBJ2-1; v_gene: TRBV7-2; d_gene: TRBD2; CDR3nt: TGTGCCAGCAGCTCCCGGTCTCTAGCGGGACGTACCTACAATGAGCAGTTCTTC; CDR3aa: CASSSRSLAGRTYNEQFF
abundance: .; j_gene: TRBJ2-7; v_gene: TRBV14; d_gene: .; CDR3nt: TGTGCCAGCAGCCACACGTCGTTTCTCAGGGGAGGCTACGAGCAGTACTTC; CDR3aa: CASSHTSFLRGGYEQYF
abundance: .; j_gene: TRBJ2-2; v_gene: TRBV5-4; d_gene: .; CDR3nt: TGTGCCAGCAGCTTAAAACCGGGAGCAGGGCTCCCCGGGGAGCTGTTTTTT; CDR3aa: CASSLKPGAGLPGELFF
abundance: .; j_gene: TRBJ2-1; v_gene: TRBV4-3; d_gene: TRBD2; CDR3nt: TGCGCCAGCAGCCAAAGCGGGAGGGCCGTTAATGAGCAGTTCTTC; CDR3aa: CASSQSGRAVNEQFF
abundance: few; j_gene: TRBJ1-2; v_gene: TRBV19; d_gene: .; CDR3nt: TGTGCCAGTAGTATTGGGTCGGACACTCCCTACACCTTC; CDR3aa: CASSIGSDTPYTF
abundance: once; j_gene: TRBJ2-2; v_gene: TRBV4-3; d_gene: .; CDR3nt: TGCGCCAGCAGCCAAGATCGGGTAGCAGACACCGGGGAGCTGTTTTTT; CDR3aa: CASSQDRVADTGELFF
abundance: .; j_gene: TRBJ2-1; v_gene: TRBV4-3; d_gene: .; CDR3nt: TGCGCCAGCAGCCAAGCCCCGCCGGGGCAACGCGAGCAGTTCTTC; CDR3aa: CASSQAPPGQREQFF
abundance: .; j_gene: TRBJ1-1; v_gene: TRBV4-3; d_gene: TRBD1; CDR3nt: TGCGCCAGCAGCCGAGCGACAGGGGTGAACACTGAAGCTTTCTTT; CDR3aa: CASSRATGVNTEAFF
abundance: .; j_gene: TRBJ2-3; v_gene: TRBV7-8; d_gene: .; CDR3nt: TGTGCCAGCAGCTTCCGAGGGGGGCAGTATTTT; CDR3aa: CASSFRGGQYF
abundance: .; j_gene: TRBJ1-1; v_gene: TRBV29-1; d_gene: TRBD1; CDR3nt: TGCAGCGTCAGGGGGGGGACTATGAACACTGAAGCTTTCTTT; CDR3aa: CSVRGGTMNTEAFF
abundance: .; j_gene: TRBJ2-1; v_gene: TRBV28; d_gene: TRBD2; CDR3nt: TGTGCCAGCAGTCCATTCCCCGGGGGGAGGGCCGAACTCTACAATGAGCAGTTCTTC; CDR3aa: CASSPFPGGRAELYNEQFF
abundance: .; j_gene: TRBJ2-3; v_gene: TRBV12-1; d_gene: .; CDR3nt: TGTGCCAGCAGCTTTGATACGCAGTATTTT; CDR3aa: CASSFDTQYF
abundance: .; j_gene: TRBJ1-3; v_gene: TRBV5-1; d_gene: .; CDR3nt: TGCGCCAGCAGCTATCGGGCCGAATCTGGAAACACCATATATTTT; CDR3aa: CASSYRAESGNTIYF
abundance: few; j_gene: TRBJ1-2; v_gene: TRBV28; d_gene: .; CDR3nt: TGTGCCAGCAGTTTACCCGGCCAGGGAGCTAACTATGGCTACACCTTC; CDR3aa: CASSLPGQGANYGYTF
abundance: .; j_gene: TRBJ2-3; v_gene: TRBV7-2; d_gene: .; CDR3nt: TGTGCCAGCAGCCGACAGCCGGACACAGATACGCAGTATTTT; CDR3aa: CASSRQPDTDTQYF
abundance: .; j_gene: TRBJ2-7; v_gene: TRBV15; d_gene: TRBD1; CDR3nt: TGTGCCACCAGCAGGCAAATGGGACAGGAGTCCTACGAGCAGTACTTC; CDR3aa: CATSRQMGQESYEQYF
abundance: once; j_gene: TRBJ2-1; v_gene: TRBV9; d_gene: .; CDR3nt: TGTGCCAGCAGCGTAGAGGATGGCGTTGAGCAGTTCTTC; CDR3aa: CASSVEDGVEQFF
abundance: .; j_gene: TRBJ1-1; v_gene: TRBV7-2; d_gene: TRBD1; CDR3nt: TGTGCCAGCAGCTCTCGAACAGGGGGAATACCTTTCTTT; CDR3aa: CASSSRTGGIPFF
abundance: .; j_gene: TRBJ2-3; v_gene: TRBV11-3; d_gene: .; CDR3nt: TGTGCCAGCAGCTTAGTAGGGCGGTACGATACGCAGTATTTT; CDR3aa: CASSLVGRYDTQYF
abundance: .; j_gene: TRBJ2-1; v_gene: TRBV5-5; d_gene: TRBD2; CDR3nt: TGTGCCAGCAGCTTTAGGACTAGCTACAATGAGCAGTTCTTC; CDR3aa: CASSFRTSYNEQFF
abundance: .; j_gene: TRBJ2-2; v_gene: TRBV4-3; d_gene: .; CDR3nt: TGCGCCAGCAGCCAGAGGGGGGATGGGACTCTGAACACCGGGGAGCTGTTTTTT; CDR3aa: CASSQRGDGTLNTGELFF
abundance: .; j_gene: TRBJ1-2; v_gene: TRBV11-3; d_gene: .; CDR3nt: TGTGCCAGCAGCTCGCCGCGGCAGCCAACGGGCTACACCTTC; CDR3aa: CASSSPRQPTGYTF
abundance: .; j_gene: TRBJ2-2; v_gene: TRBV6-1; d_gene: .; CDR3nt: TGTGCCAGCTACCTTGGGAACACCGGGGAGCTGTTTTTT; CDR3aa: CASYLGNTGELFF